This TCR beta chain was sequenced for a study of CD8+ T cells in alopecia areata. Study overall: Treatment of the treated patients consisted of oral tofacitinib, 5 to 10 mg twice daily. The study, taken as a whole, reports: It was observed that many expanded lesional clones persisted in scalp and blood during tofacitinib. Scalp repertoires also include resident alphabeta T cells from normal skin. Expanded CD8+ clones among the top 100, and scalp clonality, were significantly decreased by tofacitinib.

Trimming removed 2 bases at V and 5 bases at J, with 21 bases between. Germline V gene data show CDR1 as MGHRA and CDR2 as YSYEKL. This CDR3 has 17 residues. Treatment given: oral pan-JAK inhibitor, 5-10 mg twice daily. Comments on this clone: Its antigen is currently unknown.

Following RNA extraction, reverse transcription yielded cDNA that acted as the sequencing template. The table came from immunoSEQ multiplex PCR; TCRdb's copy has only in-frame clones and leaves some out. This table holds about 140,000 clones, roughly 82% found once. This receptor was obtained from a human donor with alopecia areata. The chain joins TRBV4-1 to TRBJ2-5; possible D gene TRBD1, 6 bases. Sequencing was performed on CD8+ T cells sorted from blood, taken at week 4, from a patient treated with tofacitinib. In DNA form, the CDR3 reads TGCGCCAGCAGCCAACCCCTGGGAGAGGGGGAGAAGGAGACCCAGTACTTC. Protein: CASSQPLGEGEKETQYF.